The 16 T cell receptor beta chains below all came from one sample that was sequenced in a study of cytomegalovirus exposure and HLA in healthy donors. PCR involved 60 Vbeta and 13 Jbeta primers. Sequencing was performed with immunoSEQ multiplex PCR; in TCRdb, only in-frame clones are kept and a portion is missing. The repertoire holds about 180,000 clones, more than 70% seen once, with around 1.4% in the top ten. Sequences were obtained from PBMCs. The source of these receptors is a girl aged 5 to 17 in good health and CMV-seropositive.

The V gene is TRBV7-8, the J gene TRBJ2-5; D is possibly TRBD2 (6 bases). Germline V gives CDR1 SGHVS, CDR2 FQNEAQ. The CDR3 has 16 residues. V was trimmed by 5 bases and J by 4 bases, leaving 20 bases between them. The chain's CDR3 is CASSPPPREVLETQYF. CDR3 coding DNA: TGTGCCAGCAGCCCCCCCCCGCGGGAAGTCTTAGAGACCCAGTACTTC.

J is TRBJ2-7 and V is TRBV5-4; 7 bases agree with TRBD2. V gave up 4 bases and J gave up 0 bases; unmatched junction bases: 7. CDR3 length equals 15 residues. Germline CDR1 and CDR2: SGHNT and YYREEE (reference sequence). The DNA for the CDR3 is TGTGCCAGCAGCGGAGCGGGGCCCATCTCCTACGAGCAGTACTTC. Protein product: CASSGAGPISYEQYF.

Turning to this clone: A junction end diverges from the germline sequence, so it may reflect a read error. The CDR3 loop reads CASGQGTGGIDTQYF. DNA for the CDR3: TGCGCCAGCGGCCAAGGGACAGGGGGGATAGATACGCAGTATTTT. V is TRBV4-1 and J is TRBJ2-3; 11 bases map to TRBD1. The CDR3 consists of 15 residues. The germline V gene encodes CDR1 MGHRA and CDR2 YSYEKL.

This clone was seen once. The chain links TRBV18 to TRBJ2-1; D is possibly TRBD2 (6 bases). The CDR3 has 15 residues. The germline CDR1 and CDR2 sequences are KGHSH and LQKENI. V was trimmed by 3 bases and J by 2 bases, leaving 11 bases between them. CDR3 DNA: TGTGCCAGCTCACCCTTAGCGGTTCCCTACAATGAGCAGTTCTTC. Translated: CASSPLAVPYNEQFF.

The CDR3 region is CASRGRGGDTEAFF. CDR3 nucleotide sequence: TGTGCCAGCAGGGGCCGGGGGGGAGACACTGAAGCTTTCTTT. This chain joins TRBV2 and TRBJ1-1; perhaps TRBD1 as D (5 bases). The CDR3 covers 14 residues. V was trimmed by 6 bases and J by 3 bases, leaving 14 bases between them. Germline CDR1 is SNHLY and CDR2 is FYNNEI.

The chain is built from TRBV9 and TRBJ2-1, with TRBD2 matching 8 bases. Trimming took 1 base from V and 8 from J; bases not matched to a gene: 17. Germline CDR1 reads SGDLS; CDR2 reads YYNGEE. CDR3 length: 18 amino acids. As DNA, the CDR3 is TGTGCCAGCAGCGTAAAGGGTGGAGCGGGAGAAGGGTACTATGAGCAGTTCTTC. Translating it yields CASSVKGGAGEGYYEQFF.

The chain joins TRBV11-2 to TRBJ1-1; possible D gene TRBD1, 6 bases. This CDR3 contains 14 residues. Germline lookup yields CDR1 SGHAT and CDR2 FQNNGV. The V and J ends lost 4 bases and 11 bases respectively, with 20 bases between them. This CDR3 reads CASSSDSGAIRAFF. CDR3 nucleotide sequence: TGTGCCAGCAGCTCGGACAGTGGGGCTATTCGGGCTTTCTTT.

The CDR3 is CASSLDGTGPYNEQFF. Here the CDR3 DNA reads TGTGCCAGCAGCTTAGACGGGACAGGGCCCTACAATGAGCAGTTCTTC. The rearrangement uses TRBV11-1 and TRBJ2-1, with 9 bases aligning to TRBD1. The CDR3 is made up of 16 amino acids. Germline values: CDR1 SGHAT, CDR2 FQDESV (reference sequence). The V gene end was trimmed by 1 base and the J gene end by 2 bases; junction bases not matched to a gene: 3.

This chain joins TRBV4-1 and TRBJ2-1; D ambiguous. This CDR3 has 17 amino acids. In germline, CDR1 is MGHRA, CDR2 YSYEKL. Trimming pared 1 base from V and 6 bases from J, leaving 19 bases between. CDR3 DNA sequence: TGCGCCAGCAGCCAAGGAGACCGATGGCCAAAGCGCAATGAGCAGTTCTTC. Its translation is CASSQGDRWPKRNEQFF.

The V and J genes are TRBV6-1 and TRBJ1-1; tentative D call: TRBD1 (5 bases). This CDR3 has 15 amino acids. Per the germline V gene, CDR1 is MNHNS and CDR2 is SASEGT. V was pared by 4 bases and J by 5 bases, with 17 bases between. The CDR3 loop reads CASSAGRGQETEAFF. CDR3 DNA: TGTGCCAGCAGTGCCGGAAGGGGCCAGGAGACTGAAGCTTTCTTT.

The chain combines TRBV29-1 with TRBJ1-1; D perhaps matches TRBD1 (6 bases). The germline CDR1 and CDR2 sequences are SQVTM and ANQGSEA. V lost 7 bases and J lost 5, with 14 bases in between. The CDR3 extends over 12 amino acids. The CDR3 DNA sequence: TGCAGCGCTCAACAGGGATGGACTGAAGCTTTCTTT. This translates into CSAQQGWTEAFF.

This clone was counted a few times. The chain employs TRBV7-2 and TRBJ2-4; weak D call: TRBD2 (5 bases). Germline CDR1 reads SGHTA; CDR2 reads FQGNSA. The CDR3 loop spans 14 amino acids. V was clipped by 4 bases and J by 9 bases, with 16 bases between them. CDR3 residues: CASSSGNEPAIQYF. As DNA, the CDR3 is TGTGCCAGCAGCTCCGGGAACGAGCCAGCCATTCAGTACTTC.

This chain connects TRBV10-2 to TRBJ2-2; TRBD2 matches at 7 bases. Trimming cost V 7 bases and J 2 bases; bases outside gene matches: 10. The CDR3 covers 16 residues. Germline loops: CDR1 WSHSY, CDR2 SAAADI. The CDR3 loop is CASNRGRGPNTGELFF. CDR3 bases: TGCGCCAGCAATCGAGGGAGGGGCCCCAACACCGGGGAGCTGTTTTTT.

This chain uses TRBV6-1 with TRBJ1-5; tentatively, D is TRBD1 (6 bases). Trimming removed 2 bases from V and 2 bases from J, with 19 bases in between. Germline V lookup: CDR1 MNHNS, CDR2 SASEGT. This CDR3 is 18 amino acids long. CDR3 residues: CASSELVRGALGNQPQHF. The CDR3 bases are TGTGCCAGCAGTGAACTGGTTCGGGGGGCTTTGGGCAATCAGCCCCAGCATTTT.

This chain links TRBV19 with TRBJ2-3; D might be TRBD1 (6 bases). Trimming cost V 4 bases and J 0 bases, with 29 bases left between them. CDR1 and CDR2 (germline): LNHDA, SQIVND (reference sequence). This CDR3 is built from 21 residues. The CDR3 DNA sequence: TGTGCCAGTAGTACGCGACAGGCACGACCCGAGCTGGCATATAGCACAGATACGCAGTATTTT. Its translation: CASSTRQARPELAYSTDTQYF.

V and J are TRBV5-6 and TRBJ1-1, with 10 bases matching TRBD1. The CDR3 has 16 residues. Unmatched junction bases numbered 6, after V lost 3 bases and J lost 1 base. Germline-derived CDR1 and CDR2 are SGHDT and YYEEEE. In nucleotides, the CDR3 is TGTGCCAGCAGCTCGGGACAGGGGTCGAGGAACACTGAAGCTTTCTTT. It codes for CASSSGQGSRNTEAFF.